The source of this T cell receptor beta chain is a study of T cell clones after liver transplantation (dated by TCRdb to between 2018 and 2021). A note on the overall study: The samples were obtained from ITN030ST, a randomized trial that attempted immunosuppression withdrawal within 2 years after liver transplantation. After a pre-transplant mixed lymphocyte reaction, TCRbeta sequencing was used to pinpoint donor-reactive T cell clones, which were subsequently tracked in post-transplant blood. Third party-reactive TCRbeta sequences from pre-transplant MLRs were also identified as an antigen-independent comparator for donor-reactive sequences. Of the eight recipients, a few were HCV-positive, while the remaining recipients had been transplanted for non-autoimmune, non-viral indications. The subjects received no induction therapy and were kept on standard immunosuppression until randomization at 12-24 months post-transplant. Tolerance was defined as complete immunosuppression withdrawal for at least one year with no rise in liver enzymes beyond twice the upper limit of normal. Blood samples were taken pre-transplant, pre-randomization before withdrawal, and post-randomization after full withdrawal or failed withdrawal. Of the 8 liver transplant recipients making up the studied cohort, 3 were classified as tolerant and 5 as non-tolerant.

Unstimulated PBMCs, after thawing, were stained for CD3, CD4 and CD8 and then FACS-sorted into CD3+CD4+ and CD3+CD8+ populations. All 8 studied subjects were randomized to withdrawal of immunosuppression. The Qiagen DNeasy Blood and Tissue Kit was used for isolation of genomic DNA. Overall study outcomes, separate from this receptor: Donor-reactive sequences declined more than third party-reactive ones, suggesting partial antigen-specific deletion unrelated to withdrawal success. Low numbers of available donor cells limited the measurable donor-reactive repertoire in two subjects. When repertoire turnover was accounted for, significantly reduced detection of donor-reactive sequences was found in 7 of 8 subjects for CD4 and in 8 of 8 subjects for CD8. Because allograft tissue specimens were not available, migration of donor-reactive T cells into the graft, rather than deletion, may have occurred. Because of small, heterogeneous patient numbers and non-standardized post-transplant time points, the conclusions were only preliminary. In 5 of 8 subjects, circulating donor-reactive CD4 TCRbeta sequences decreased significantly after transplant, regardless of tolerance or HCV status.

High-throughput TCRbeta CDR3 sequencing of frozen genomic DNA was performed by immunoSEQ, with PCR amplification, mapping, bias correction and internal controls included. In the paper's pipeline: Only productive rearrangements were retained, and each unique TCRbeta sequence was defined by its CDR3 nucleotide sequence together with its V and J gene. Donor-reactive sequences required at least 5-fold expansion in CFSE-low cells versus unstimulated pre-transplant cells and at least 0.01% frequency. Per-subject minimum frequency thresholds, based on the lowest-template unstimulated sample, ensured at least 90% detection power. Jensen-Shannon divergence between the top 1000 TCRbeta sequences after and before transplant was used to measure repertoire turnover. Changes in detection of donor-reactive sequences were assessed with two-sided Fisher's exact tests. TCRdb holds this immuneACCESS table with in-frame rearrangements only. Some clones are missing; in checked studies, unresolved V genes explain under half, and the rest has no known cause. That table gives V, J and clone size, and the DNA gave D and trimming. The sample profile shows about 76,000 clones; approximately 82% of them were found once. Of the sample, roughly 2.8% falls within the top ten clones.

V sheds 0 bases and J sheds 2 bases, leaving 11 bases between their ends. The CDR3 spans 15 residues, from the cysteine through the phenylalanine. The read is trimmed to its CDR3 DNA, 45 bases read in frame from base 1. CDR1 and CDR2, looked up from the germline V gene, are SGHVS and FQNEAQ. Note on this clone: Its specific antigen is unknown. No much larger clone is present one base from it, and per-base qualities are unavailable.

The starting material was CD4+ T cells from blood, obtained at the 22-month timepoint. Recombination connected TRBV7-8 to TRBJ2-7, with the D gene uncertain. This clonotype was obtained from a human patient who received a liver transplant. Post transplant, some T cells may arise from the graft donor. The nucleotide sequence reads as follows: TGTGCCAGCAGCTTAGCACCCGACTCTCCCTACGAGCAGTACTTC. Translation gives CASSLAPDSPYEQYF. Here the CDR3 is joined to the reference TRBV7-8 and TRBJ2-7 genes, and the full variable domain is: GAGVSQSPRYKVAKRGQDVALRCDPISGHVSLFWYQQALGQGPEFLTYFQNEAQLDKSGLPSDRFFAERPEGSVSTLKIQRTQQEDSAVYLCASSLAPDSPYEQYFGPGTRLTVT.